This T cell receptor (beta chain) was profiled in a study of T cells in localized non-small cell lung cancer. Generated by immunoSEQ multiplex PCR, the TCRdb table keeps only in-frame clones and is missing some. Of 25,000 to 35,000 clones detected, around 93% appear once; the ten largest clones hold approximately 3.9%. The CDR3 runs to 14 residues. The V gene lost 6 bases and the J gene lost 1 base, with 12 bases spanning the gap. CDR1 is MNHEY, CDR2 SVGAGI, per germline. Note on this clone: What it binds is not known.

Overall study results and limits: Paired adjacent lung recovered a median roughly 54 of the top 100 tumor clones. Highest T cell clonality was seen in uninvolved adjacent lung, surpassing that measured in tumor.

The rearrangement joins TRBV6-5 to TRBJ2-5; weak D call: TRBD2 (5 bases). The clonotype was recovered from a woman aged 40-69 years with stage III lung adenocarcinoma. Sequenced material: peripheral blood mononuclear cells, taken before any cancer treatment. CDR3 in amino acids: CASRSDYLQETQYF. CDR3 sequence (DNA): TGTGCCAGCAGGAGCGACTACCTCCAAGAGACCCAGTACTTC.